These T cell receptor beta chains were read from a single sample in a study of CD8+CD57+ T cells in acquired aplastic anemia. TCRdb re-analysed the reads in MiXCR, keeping a single row per CDR3 protein. This sample has 150,000 to 200,000 distinct CDR3 sequences, with 40% to 60% found just once. Sequencing used sorted CD4+, CD8+, or CD8+CD57+ T cells (not recorded which) from PBMCs. These TCRs come from a human donor with aplastic anemia. Each CDR3 is given with its conserved first and last residue. D genes are given only for firm matches. For some rows the clone size is stated as once, few or many, or as a class when expanded; others skip it.

CDR3: CSASQGTAPWDVQYF
DNA: TGCAGTGCTAGCCAGGGGACGGCCCCCTGGGATGTTCAGTACTTC
V: TRBV20-1
size: many
D: NA
J: TRBJ2-4

CDR3: CASSAATSGGSNSPLHF
DNA: TGTGCCAGCAGCGCGGCCACATCGGGGGGTTCCAATTCACCCCTCCACTTT
V: TRBV9
size: many
D: NA
J: TRBJ1-6

CDR3: CASRGAYRTYEQYF
DNA: TGCGCCAGCAGGGGGGCCTACAGGACCTACGAGCAGTACTTC
V: TRBV10-2
size: many
D: NA
J: TRBJ2-7

CDR3: CASSILLSGANVLTF
DNA: TGTGCCAGTAGTATTCTCCTCTCTGGGGCCAACGTCCTGACTTTC
V: TRBV19
size: NA
D: NA
J: TRBJ2-6

CDR3: CSINEAYGYTF
DNA: TGCAGTATCAATGAAGCCTATGGCTACACCTTC
V: TRBV20-1
size: many
D: NA
J: TRBJ1-2

CDR3: CASAWGSGANVLTF
DNA: TGTGCCTCGGCATGGGGCTCTGGGGCCAACGTCCTGACTTTC
V: TRBV10-3
size: NA
D: NA
J: TRBJ2-6

CDR3: CASSSTNTGELFF
DNA: TGTGCCAGCAGTTCCACGAACACCGGGGAGCTGTTTTTT
V: TRBV6-1
size: many
D: NA
J: TRBJ2-2

CDR3: CAWIPPGNTIYF
DNA: TGTGCCTGGATCCCCCCCGGAAACACCATATATTTT
V: TRBV30
size: NA
D: NA
J: TRBJ1-3

CDR3: CASSAYTWTGNTEAFF
DNA: TGTGCCAGCAGTGCCTACACCTGGACAGGGAACACTGAAGCTTTCTTT
V: TRBV25-1
size: NA
D: TRBD1
J: TRBJ1-1

CDR3: CASSHWTENSPLHF
DNA: TGCGCCAGCAGCCATTGGACAGAGAATTCACCCCTCCACTTT
V: TRBV4-1
size: NA
D: NA
J: TRBJ1-6

CDR3: CASSVSGTDTQYF
DNA: TGTGCCAGCAGTGTTAGCGGGACAGATACGCAGTATTTT
V: TRBV6-1
size: few
D: TRBD2
J: TRBJ2-3

CDR3: CASRQGRMNTEAFF
DNA: TGTGCCAGCAGACAGGGGAGGATGAACACTGAAGCTTTCTTT
V: TRBV7-8
size: NA
D: TRBD1
J: TRBJ1-1

CDR3: CSARRGTNTGELFF
DNA: TGCAGTGCTAGAAGGGGAACGAACACCGGGGAGCTGTTTTTT
V: TRBV20-1
size: NA
D: NA
J: TRBJ2-2

CDR3: CASMRGGYNEQFF
DNA: TGTGCCTCAATGCGAGGGGGATACAATGAGCAGTTCTTC
V: TRBV10-3
size: NA
D: NA
J: TRBJ2-1

CDR3: CASRPFPHPGLAQHNEQFF
DNA: TGTGCCAGCAGACCTTTTCCCCATCCGGGACTAGCGCAACACAATGAGCAGTTCTTC
V: TRBV12-3/TRBV12-4
size: NA
D: TRBD2
J: TRBJ2-1

CDR3: CVIQGGLSGANVLTF
DNA: TGCGTCATTCAGGGGGGGTTATCTGGGGCCAACGTCCTGACTTTC
V: TRBV10-2
size: many
D: NA
J: TRBJ2-6

CDR3: CASSMKGDSYNEQFF
DNA: TGTGCCAGTAGTATGAAGGGGGACAGCTACAATGAGCAGTTCTTC
V: TRBV19
size: few
D: TRBD1
J: TRBJ2-1

CDR3: CASCAGEGYSPLHF
DNA: TGTGCCAGCTGCGCGGGTGAAGGGTATTCACCCCTCCACTTT
V: TRBV2
size: NA
D: NA
J: TRBJ1-6

CDR3: CASSSGGYTF
DNA: TGTGCCAGTTCCTCCGGTGGCTACACCTTC
V: TRBV19
size: NA
D: NA
J: TRBJ1-2

CDR3: CASGRQGGLQETQYF
DNA: TGCGCCAGCGGGAGACAGGGCGGGCTCCAAGAGACCCAGTACTTC
V: TRBV4-1
size: NA
D: TRBD1
J: TRBJ2-5

CDR3: CAGGRQGADEQYF
DNA: TGTGCCGGGGGGAGACAGGGGGCCGACGAGCAGTACTTC
V: TRBV7-9
size: few
D: TRBD1
J: TRBJ2-7

CDR3: CSASLLQGDTQYF
DNA: TGCAGTGCTAGCCTCCTACAGGGGGATACGCAGTATTTT
V: TRBV20-1
size: NA
D: TRBD1
J: TRBJ2-3

CDR3: CASSLVRQGQAGANVLTF
DNA: TGCGCCAGCAGCTTGGTTAGGCAGGGTCAAGCTGGGGCCAACGTCCTGACTTTC
V: TRBV5-1
size: many
D: NA
J: TRBJ2-6

CDR3: CASSGLAGGKTQYF
DNA: TGTGCCAGCAGCGGACTAGCGGGAGGAAAGACCCAGTACTTC
V: TRBV2
size: NA
D: TRBD2
J: TRBJ2-5

CDR3: CASSEAYYGYTF
DNA: TGTGCCAGCAGTGAAGCGTACTATGGCTACACCTTC
V: TRBV2
size: NA
D: NA
J: TRBJ1-2

CDR3: CNPHRDRPYEQYF
DNA: TGCAACCCCCACCGGGACAGGCCCTACGAGCAGTACTTC
V: TRBV29-1
size: NA
D: TRBD1
J: TRBJ2-7

CDR3: CASSLTPGQGETQYF
DNA: TGTGCCAGCAGCTTAACACCGGGACAGGGGGAGACCCAGTACTTC
V: TRBV7-8
size: NA
D: TRBD1
J: TRBJ2-5

CDR3: CASSPLFPSTSGGPNTGELFF
DNA: TGTGCCAGCAGCCCCCTCTTTCCTTCCACTAGCGGGGGACCGAACACCGGGGAGCTGTTTTTT
V: TRBV4-2
size: few
D: TRBD2
J: TRBJ2-2

CDR3: CASSHQAEAIYSYEQYF
DNA: TGTGCCAGCAGTCATCAGGCAGAGGCAATTTACTCCTACGAGCAGTACTTC
V: TRBV12-3/TRBV12-4
size: NA
D: NA
J: TRBJ2-7

CDR3: CASSEPDREGEKLFF
DNA: TGTGCCAGCAGTGAACCGGACAGGGAGGGCGAAAAACTGTTTTTT
V: TRBV25-1
size: NA
D: TRBD1
J: TRBJ1-4

CDR3: CSARPPGRGYEQYF
DNA: TGCAGTGCTAGACCCCCTGGGCGAGGCTACGAGCAGTACTTC
V: TRBV20-1
size: few
D: NA
J: TRBJ2-7

CDR3: CASSGQGSGELFF
DNA: TGTGCCAGCAGCGGACAGGGATCAGGGGAGCTGTTTTTT
V: TRBV2
size: NA
D: TRBD1
J: TRBJ2-2

CDR3: CATSRDRGSNQPQHF
DNA: TGTGCCACCAGCAGAGATCGGGGTAGCAATCAGCCCCAGCATTTT
V: TRBV15
size: NA
D: NA
J: TRBJ1-5

CDR3: CASSSVPVNTGELFF
DNA: TGTGCCAGCAGTTCTGTTCCAGTCAACACCGGGGAGCTGTTTTTT
V: TRBV12-3/TRBV12-4
size: NA
D: NA
J: TRBJ2-2